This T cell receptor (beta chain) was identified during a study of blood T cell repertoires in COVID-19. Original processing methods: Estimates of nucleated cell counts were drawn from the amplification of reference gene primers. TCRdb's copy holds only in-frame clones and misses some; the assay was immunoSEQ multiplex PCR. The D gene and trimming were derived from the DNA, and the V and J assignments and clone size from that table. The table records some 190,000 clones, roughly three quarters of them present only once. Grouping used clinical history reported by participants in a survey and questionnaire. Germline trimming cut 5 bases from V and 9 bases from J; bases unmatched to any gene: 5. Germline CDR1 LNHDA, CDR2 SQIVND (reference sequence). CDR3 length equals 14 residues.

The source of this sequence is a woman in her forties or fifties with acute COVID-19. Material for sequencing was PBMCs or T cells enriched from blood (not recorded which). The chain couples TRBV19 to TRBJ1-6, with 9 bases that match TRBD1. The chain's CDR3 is CASSGQGPISPLHF. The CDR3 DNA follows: TGTGCCAGTAGTGGACAGGGGCCGATTTCACCCCTCCACTTT.